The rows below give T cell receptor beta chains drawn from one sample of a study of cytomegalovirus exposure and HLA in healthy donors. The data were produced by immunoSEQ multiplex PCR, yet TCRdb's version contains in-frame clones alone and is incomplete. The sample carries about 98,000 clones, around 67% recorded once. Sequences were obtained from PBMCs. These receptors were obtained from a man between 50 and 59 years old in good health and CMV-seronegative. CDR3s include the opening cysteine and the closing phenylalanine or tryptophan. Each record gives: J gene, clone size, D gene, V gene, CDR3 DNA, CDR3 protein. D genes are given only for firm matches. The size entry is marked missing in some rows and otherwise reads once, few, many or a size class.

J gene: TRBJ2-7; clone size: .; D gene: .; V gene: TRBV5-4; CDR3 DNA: TGTGCCAGCAGCTTGGCCGGGGGGCCCTACGAGCAGTACTTC; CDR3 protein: CASSLAGGPYEQYF
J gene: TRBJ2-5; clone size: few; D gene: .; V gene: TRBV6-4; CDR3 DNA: TGTGCCAGCAAGAAGGCAGGGATGGGGACCCAGTACTTC; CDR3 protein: CASKKAGMGTQYF
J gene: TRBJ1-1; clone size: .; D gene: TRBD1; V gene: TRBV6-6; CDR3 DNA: TGTGCCAGCAGGTGGGGGACAGGGGGTGAAGCTTTCTTT; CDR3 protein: CASRWGTGGEAFF
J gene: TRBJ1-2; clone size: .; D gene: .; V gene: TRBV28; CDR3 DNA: TGTGCCAGCAGTTTGTTACGGGAGACCAACTATGGCTACACCTTC; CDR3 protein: CASSLLRETNYGYTF
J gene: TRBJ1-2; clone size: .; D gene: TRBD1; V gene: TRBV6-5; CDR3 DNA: TGTGCCAGCAGTGGGACAGCTAACTATGGCTACACCTTC; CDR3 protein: CASSGTANYGYTF
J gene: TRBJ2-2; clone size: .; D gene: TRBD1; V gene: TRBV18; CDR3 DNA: TGTGCCAGCTCAACCGGGACAGGGAGGACCACCGGGGAGCTGTTTTTT; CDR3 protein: CASSTGTGRTTGELFF
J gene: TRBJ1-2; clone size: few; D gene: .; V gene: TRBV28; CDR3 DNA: TGTGCCAGCAGTTCGGGCTACAGGGCAGTTGGCTACACCTTC; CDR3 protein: CASSSGYRAVGYTF
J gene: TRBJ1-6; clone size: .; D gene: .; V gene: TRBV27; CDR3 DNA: TGTGCCAGCAGTGACGCTACCCGGGGGTCACCCCTCCACTTT; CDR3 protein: CASSDATRGSPLHF
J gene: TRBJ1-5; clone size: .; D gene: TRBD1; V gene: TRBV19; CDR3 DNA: TGTGCCAGTAGCGAAAGACAGGGGGTTCCCAATCAGCCCCAGCATTTT; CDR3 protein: CASSERQGVPNQPQHF
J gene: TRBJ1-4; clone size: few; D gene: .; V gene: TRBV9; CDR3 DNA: TGTGCCAGCAGCGTAGGGACAGCATATAATGAAAAACTGTTTTTT; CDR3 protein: CASSVGTAYNEKLFF
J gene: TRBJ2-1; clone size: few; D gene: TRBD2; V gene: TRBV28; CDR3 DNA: TGTGCCAGTTCACCCCCGGCGACGGTGGGAGGGGTCTACAATGAGCAGTTCTTC; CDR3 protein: CASSPPATVGGVYNEQFF
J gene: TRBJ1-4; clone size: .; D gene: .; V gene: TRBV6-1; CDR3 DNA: TGTGCCAGCAGCGCGACTGCGAGGTTGTTTTTT; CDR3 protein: CASSATARLFF
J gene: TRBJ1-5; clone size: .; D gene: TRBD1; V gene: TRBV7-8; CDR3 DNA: TGTGCCAGCAGCTTATCGGGACAGGGGAATCAGCCCCAGCATTTT; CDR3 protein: CASSLSGQGNQPQHF
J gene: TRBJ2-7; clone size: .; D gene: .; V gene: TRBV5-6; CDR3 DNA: TGTGCCAGCAGCTTGGGAGCTGGGTCGGCGGTCTACGAGCAGTACTTC; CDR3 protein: CASSLGAGSAVYEQYF
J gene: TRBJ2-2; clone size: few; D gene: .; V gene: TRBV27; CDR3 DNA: TGTGCCAGCAGTTTACAGGGGCGGACCGGGGAGCTGTTTTTT; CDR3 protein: CASSLQGRTGELFF
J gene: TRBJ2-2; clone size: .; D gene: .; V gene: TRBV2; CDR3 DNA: TGTGCCAGCAGTGGGACAGCCACGAACACCGGGGAGCTGTTTTTT; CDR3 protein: CASSGTATNTGELFF
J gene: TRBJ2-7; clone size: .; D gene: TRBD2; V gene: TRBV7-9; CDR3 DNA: TGTGCCAGCAGCGTCGGGGGGGGTCTCGAGCAGTACTTC; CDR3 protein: CASSVGGGLEQYF
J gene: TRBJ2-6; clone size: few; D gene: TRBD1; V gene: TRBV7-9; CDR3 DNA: TGTGCCAGCAGCTTCGGGACAGAGGGAAGTCCTGGGGCCAACGTCCTGACTTTC; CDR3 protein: CASSFGTEGSPGANVLTF
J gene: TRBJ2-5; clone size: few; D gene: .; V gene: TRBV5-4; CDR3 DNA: TGTGCCAGCAGCTTAAGTTCTAGCTTAGAGACCCAGTACTTC; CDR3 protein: CASSLSSSLETQYF
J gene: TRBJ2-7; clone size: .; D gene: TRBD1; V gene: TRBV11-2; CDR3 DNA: TGTGCCAGCACCCCCCCGGCCGGACAGGCATACGAGCAGTACTTC; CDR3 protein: CASTPPAGQAYEQYF
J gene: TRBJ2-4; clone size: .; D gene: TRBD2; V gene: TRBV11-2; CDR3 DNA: TGTGCCAGCAGCTTCTCAGAAAGGCCCGGGGGGAACATTCAGTACTTC; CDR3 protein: CASSFSERPGGNIQYF
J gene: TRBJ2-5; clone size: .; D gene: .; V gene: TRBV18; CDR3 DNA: TGTGCCAGCTCGCCCAGAAGGTGGGCCTGGGGGCATACTGAGACCCAGTACTTC; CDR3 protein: CASSPRRWAWGHTETQYF
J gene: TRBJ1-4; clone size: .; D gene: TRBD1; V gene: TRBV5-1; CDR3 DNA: TGCGCCAGCAGCCCCGGACAGGGTCCAACTAATGAAAAACTGTTTTTT; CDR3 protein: CASSPGQGPTNEKLFF
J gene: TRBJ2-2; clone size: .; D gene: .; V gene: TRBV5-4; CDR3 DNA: TGTGCCAGCAGCTTGCCAGGGAAGAACACCGGGGAGCTGTTTTTT; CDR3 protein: CASSLPGKNTGELFF
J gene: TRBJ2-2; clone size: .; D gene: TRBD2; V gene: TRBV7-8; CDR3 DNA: TGTGCCAGCAGCTTACCGACGGCTAGCGGGGGGGCCTTCAGGGAGCTGTTTTTT; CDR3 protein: CASSLPTASGGAFRELFF
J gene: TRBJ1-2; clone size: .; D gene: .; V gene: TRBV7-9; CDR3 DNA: TGTTCCAGCAGCTGTCTCCCCGATGGCTACACCTTC; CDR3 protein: CSSSCLPDGYTF